The following is a TCR beta chain sequence with its context. Its antigen is still unknown. This sample is part of a study of cytomegalovirus exposure and HLA in healthy donors. Study conclusions and caveats: A list of approximately 150 TCR beta chains associated with cytomegalovirus was given. Later on, a genetic analysis was performed. It linked a missense variant in DCLRE1C with V- and J-gene trimming of TCR beta. Clonal expansion, a later analysis showed, was greater in HLA-associated TCR beta chains than in equally common others. Productive rates of about 90% or about 30% were seen for most TCR beta V segments in an earlier analysis.

The junction had 9 bases not matched to a gene; V was cut back by 7 bases and J by 4 bases. Germline V lookup: CDR1 LGHNT, CDR2 FRNRAP. The CDR3 totals 17 residues. Primers included in the PCR were 60 Vbeta and 13 Jbeta primers. Sequencing used immunoSEQ multiplex PCR; TCRdb keeps in-frame clones, though not all of them. The sample carries roughly 290,000 clones, roughly 90% recorded once. V is TRBV12-5 and J is TRBJ2-3; 15 nucleotides agree with TRBD2. Sequenced sample: PBMCs. This receptor was identified in a woman aged 18-35 years in good health and CMV-seronegative. The CDR3 sequence: CASALGLAGGAADTQYF. DNA for the CDR3: TGTGCTAGTGCCTTGGGACTAGCGGGGGGCGCTGCAGATACGCAGTATTTT.